These 28 T cell receptor beta chains share one sample of origin, sequenced in a study of T cell responses to AZD1222 COVID-19 vaccine. Some clones are missing from TCRdb's copy, which holds only in-frame ones; the method was immunoSEQ multiplex PCR. This sample has about 270,000 clones, with 85% to 95% found just once. The specimen was peripheral blood, collected 28 days after the second AZD1222 dose. The receptors were gathered from an adult who received the AZD1222 COVID-19 vaccine.

The V and J genes are TRBV2 and TRBJ2-1, with TRBD2 matching 8 bases. The J segment lost 2 bases and the V segment lost 4 bases, leaving 4 bases of the junction unmatched. The CDR3 spans 15 residues. Looked up from germline, CDR1 is SNHLY and CDR2 is FYNNEI. The CDR3 sequence is CASSGGGGTYNEQFF. The CDR3 coding sequence is TGTGCCAGCAGTGGGGGCGGGGGGACCTACAATGAGCAGTTCTTC.

The rearrangement uses TRBV27 and TRBJ1-6, with a possible D match to TRBD1 (6 bases). The length of the CDR3 is 16 residues. Germline CDR1 MNHEY, CDR2 SMNVEV (reference sequence). The germline V and J ends were trimmed by 4 bases and 6 bases, with 16 bases remaining between them. CDR3 nucleotides: TGTGCCAGCAGTTCCCCGGGGGGCTTGAGTAATTCACCCCTCCACTTT. Protein: CASSSPGGLSNSPLHF.

Regarding this clone: Other DNA sequences within the sample encode an identical CDR3. The chain carries TRBV28 and TRBJ1-1; 9 bases agree with TRBD1. Germline CDR1 is MDHEN and CDR2 is SYDVKM. With V trimmed by 4 bases and J by 1 base, 1 base remained unmatched. The CDR3 runs to 14 residues. The DNA for the CDR3 is TGTGCCAGCAGTTCGGGACAGGGGAACACTGAAGCTTTCTTT. Translation: CASSSGQGNTEAFF.

The chain has TRBV4-1 and TRBJ1-4, with D maybe TRBD1 (5 bases). This CDR3 spans 15 amino acids. Per the germline V gene, CDR1 is MGHRA and CDR2 is YSYEKL. The V end lost 5 bases, the J end lost 6 bases, and 16 bases lay between the germline ends. CDR3 sequence reads: CASSGLGTGDEKLFF. In DNA form, the CDR3 reads TGCGCCAGCAGCGGCTTGGGGACCGGAGATGAAAAACTGTTTTTT.

The chain links TRBV18 to TRBJ1-5; no clear D. The CDR3 is made up of 15 amino acids. Trimming pared 2 bases from V and 6 bases from J, leaving 14 bases between. From germline, CDR1 is KGHSH and CDR2 LQKENI. CDR3 residues: CASSPLATDGQPQHF. CDR3 DNA sequence: TGTGCCAGCTCACCATTAGCGACTGATGGTCAGCCCCAGCATTTT. Using reference TRBV18 and TRBJ1-5 for the parts outside the CDR3, the full variable domain is NAGVMQNPRHLVRRRGQEARLRCSPMKGHSHVYWYRQLPEEGLKFMVYLQKENIIDESGMPKERFSAEFPKEGPSILRIQQVVRGDSAAYFCASSPLATDGQPQHFGDGTRLSIL.

Here the CDR3 DNA reads TGTGCCACCAGTGAACACATTGCCGGGACTAGCGGGAGGAGAGGGGAGCTGTTTTTT. It yields the protein CATSEHIAGTSGRRGELFF. J is TRBJ2-2 and V is TRBV24-1, with 15 bases lining up with TRBD2. CDR3 length equals 19 residues. Looked up from germline, CDR1 is KGHDR and CDR2 is SFDVKD. The trim removed 4 bases at V and 8 bases at J, leaving 13 bases unmatched.

V is TRBV19 and J is TRBJ2-7; the match to TRBD2 covers 7 bases. Per germline, CDR1 LNHDA and CDR2 SQIVND (reference sequence). CDR3 length: 13 residues. V shed 10 bases, J shed 3 bases, and the junction held 9 bases outside the gene matches. CDR3 region: CATSWGGNYEQYF. CDR3 nucleotide sequence: TGTGCCACCAGTTGGGGGGGGAACTACGAGCAGTACTTC.

The rearrangement uses TRBV6-5 and TRBJ1-4; 8 bases match TRBD1. Germline-derived CDR1 and CDR2 are MNHEY and SVGAGI. This CDR3 region has 14 residues. With V trimmed by 4 bases and J by 7 bases, 5 bases remained unmatched. The CDR3 region has the DNA TGTGCCAGCAGTTTGGGGACAGGTAGTGAAAAACTGTTTTTT. Translation gives CASSLGTGSEKLFF.

The chain employs TRBV29-1 and TRBJ2-2; no definite D call. This CDR3 is 12 amino acids long. Trimming shortened V by 4 bases and J by 3 bases, and 6 bases separated the two germline ends. Germline V CDR1 and CDR2: SQVTM, ANQGSEA. The CDR3 here is CSVVRYTGELFF. The CDR3 nucleotides are TGCAGCGTTGTCCGCTACACCGGGGAGCTGTTTTTT.

This chain uses TRBV4-2 with TRBJ1-5, with 8 bases lining up with TRBD1. This CDR3 has 16 amino acids. Trimming at V came to 0 bases and at J to 6 bases, leaving 7 bases not matched to a gene. Germline CDR1 LGHNA, CDR2 YNFKEQ. This chain's CDR3 is CASSQDPGQGGQPQHF. The CDR3 DNA reads TGTGCCAGCAGCCAAGATCCTGGACAGGGAGGTCAGCCCCAGCATTTT.

V usage is TRBV19 and J usage is TRBJ1-2; 8 positions agree with TRBD1. Trimming removed 5 bases from V and 8 bases from J; junction bases left unmatched: 7. The CDR3 runs to 13 residues. The germline V gene encodes CDR1 LNHDA and CDR2 SQIVND (reference sequence). Here the CDR3 DNA reads TGTGCCAGTAGTCCCAGGACAGGGTCCGGCTACACCTTC. Protein sequence: CASSPRTGSGYTF. Using reference TRBV19 and TRBJ1-2 for the parts outside the CDR3, the full variable domain is DGGITQSPKYLFRKEGQNVTLSCEQNLNHDAMYWYRQDPGQGLRLIYYSQIVNDFQKGDIAEGYSVSREKKESFPLTVTSAQKNPTAFYLCASSPRTGSGYTFGSGTRLTVV.

J is TRBJ2-6 and V is TRBV11-2; D not resolved. Looked up from germline, CDR1 is SGHAT and CDR2 is FQNNGV. The CDR3 loop spans 16 amino acids. Trimming stripped 0 bases from V and 2 bases from J, with 8 bases between. The CDR3 reads CASSLDGRTGANVLTF. The CDR3 DNA follows: TGTGCCAGCAGCTTAGACGGCCGGACTGGGGCCAACGTCCTGACTTTC.

The rearrangement uses TRBV28 and TRBJ2-7; 13 positions match TRBD2. This CDR3 comprises 20 residues. J gave up 6 bases and V 5 bases, and 22 bases lay outside the gene matches. The germline V gene encodes CDR1 MDHEN and CDR2 SYDVKM. CDR3 DNA: TGTGCCAGCAGTCTCCCTGGACAGCTCGTCCGGACTAGCGGGAGCGGCGAGCAGTACTTC. It yields the protein CASSLPGQLVRTSGSGEQYF.

The genes are TRBV12-5 and TRBJ1-1; D remains unclear. The germline V gene encodes CDR1 LGHNT and CDR2 FRNRAP. With 7 bases removed from V and 1 base from J, the gap between germline ends came to 10 bases. There are 13 residues in the CDR3. The DNA of the CDR3 is TGTGCTAGTGCGGGCATTACGAACACTGAAGCTTTCTTT. It yields the protein CASAGITNTEAFF.

The chain combines TRBV6-1 with TRBJ1-5, with TRBD1 matching over 9 bases. Germline lookup yields CDR1 MNHNS and CDR2 SASEGT. The junction had 3 bases not matched to a gene; V was cut back by 1 base and J by 5 bases. There are 15 residues in the CDR3. Here the CDR3 DNA reads TGTGCCAGCAGTGAAGGGACAGGGGAGCATCAGCCCCAGCATTTT. It specifies CASSEGTGEHQPQHF.

CDR3 amino acids: CASSHASYEQYF. The CDR3 bases are TGTGCCAGCAGCCATGCCTCCTACGAGCAGTACTTC. The chain couples TRBV14 to TRBJ2-7, with no clear D. The germline V gene encodes CDR1 SGHDN and CDR2 FVKESK. V lost 3 bases and J 0 bases, leaving 3 bases between the germline ends. There are 12 residues in the CDR3. Based on the CDR3 plus reference TRBV14 and TRBJ2-7, the full variable domain is EAGVTQFPSHSVIEKGQTVTLRCDPISGHDNLYWYRRVMGKEIKFLLHFVKESKQDESGMPNNRFLAERTGGTYSTLKVQPAELEDSGVYFCASSHASYEQYFGPGTRLTVT.

The chain has TRBV7-3 and TRBJ2-7; no definite D call. The CDR3 totals 15 residues. V gave up 5 bases and J gave up 2 bases, with 16 bases separating them. Germline V gene sequence: CDR1 SGHTA, CDR2 FQGTGA. This chain's CDR3 is CASSRGPGFPYEQYF. CDR3 in DNA: TGTGCCAGCAGCCGAGGTCCGGGTTTCCCCTACGAGCAGTACTTC.

The genes are TRBV2 and TRBJ1-1, with 8 bases lining up with TRBD1. V dropped 9 bases and J dropped 0; count of bases not matched to a gene: 9. Germline lookup yields CDR1 SNHLY and CDR2 FYNNEI. CDR3 length: 15 residues. This chain's CDR3 is CASLRDRRMNTEAFF. In DNA, the CDR3 is TGTGCCAGTCTCCGGGACAGGAGAATGAACACTGAAGCTTTCTTT.

The rearrangement links TRBV2 to TRBJ2-3, with D hard to call. V was pared by 6 bases and J by 6 bases, with 10 bases between. The germline CDR1 and CDR2 sequences are SNHLY and FYNNEI. This CDR3 contains 12 residues. For the CDR3, the DNA is TGTGCCAGCAGCTATATATCCGATACGCAGTATTTT. Amino acids: CASSYISDTQYF.

The J gene is TRBJ1-4, the V gene TRBV4-1; D not resolved. Germline lookup yields CDR1 MGHRA and CDR2 YSYEKL. Between the trimmed V and J ends, which lost 4 bases and 7 bases, there was a span of 10 bases. The CDR3 runs 13 residues. CDR3 DNA sequence: TGCGCCAGCAGCCTGTATGACACTGAAAAACTGTTTTTT. Protein product: CASSLYDTEKLFF.

The chain links TRBV9 to TRBJ1-4; D is possibly TRBD1 (6 bases). With 0 bases removed from V and 8 bases from J, the gap between germline ends came to 14 bases. The CDR3 consists of 15 residues. From germline, CDR1 is SGDLS and CDR2 YYNGEE. This chain's CDR3 is CASSVEGGFREKLFF. CDR3 coding DNA: TGTGCCAGCAGCGTAGAGGGGGGTTTTCGCGAAAAACTGTTTTTT. The complete variable domain, with remaining parts taken from reference TRBV9 and TRBJ1-4, reads DSGVTQTPKHLITATGQRVTLRCSPRSGDLSVYWYQQSLDQGLQFLIQYYNGEERAKGNILERFSAQQFPDLHSELNLSSLELGDSALYFCASSVEGGFREKLFFGSGTQLSVL.

The gene calls are TRBV9 and TRBJ1-2; D gene ambiguous. This CDR3 has 15 residues. Trimming removed 4 bases from V and 0 bases from J, with 13 bases in between. Germline lookup yields CDR1 SGDLS and CDR2 YYNGEE. Written as DNA, the CDR3 is TGTGCCAGCAGCCCAGCAGCCACATCTAACTATGGCTACACCTTC. It translates to CASSPAATSNYGYTF.

This clone was detected only a few times. The CDR3 bases are TGTGCCAGCACCGAGGCGGGAGGAACTAACTATGGCTACACCTTC. It specifies CASTEAGGTNYGYTF. V is TRBV5-5 and J is TRBJ1-2; no definite D call. The CDR3 runs to 15 residues. V was trimmed by 6 bases and J by 0 bases, leaving 15 bases between them. In germline, CDR1 is SGHKS, CDR2 YYEKEE (reference sequence).

The chain combines TRBV6-5 with TRBJ2-1; 10 nucleotides line up with TRBD2. CDR3 length: 15 residues. Germline assignment: CDR1 MNHEY and CDR2 SVGAGI. Trimming took 7 bases from V and 9 from J; bases not matched to a gene: 12. This CDR3 reads CASTTTSGRRREQFF. CDR3 DNA sequence: TGTGCCAGCACCACGACTAGCGGGCGCAGGCGTGAGCAGTTCTTC.

The V and J genes are TRBV6-5 and TRBJ1-6; 8 positions match TRBD1. Germline V CDR1 and CDR2: MNHEY, SVGAGI. J gave up 6 bases and V 5 bases, and 3 bases lay outside the gene matches. This CDR3 region has 14 residues. CDR3 nucleotide sequence: TGTGCCAGCAGTAACACAGGGGGTAATTCACCCCTCCACTTT. Its translation: CASSNTGGNSPLHF.

This chain connects TRBV5-4 to TRBJ1-4, with D hard to call. V was shortened by 4 bases and J by 4 bases, with 11 bases between the two germline ends. The CDR3 has 14 residues. Germline V lookup: CDR1 SGHNT, CDR2 YYREEE (reference sequence). The DNA for the CDR3 is TGTGCCAGCAGCCCGGGGTGGGGTAATGAAAAACTGTTTTTT. Protein sequence: CASSPGWGNEKLFF.

The rearrangement uses TRBV3-1 (or the pseudogene TRBV3-2) and TRBJ2-7, with 8 bases that match TRBD2. With V trimmed by 4 bases and J by 4 bases, 12 bases remained unmatched. The germline V gene encodes CDR1 LGHDT and CDR2 YNNKEL (reference sequence). The CDR3 contains 16 residues. Written as DNA, the CDR3 is TGTGCCAGCAGCCCCCGTGGAGCGGGGGCGCTTTACGAGCAGTACTTC. Translating it yields CASSPRGAGALYEQYF.

V and J are TRBV21-1 and TRBJ1-1. TRBV21-1 is a pseudogene segment. This CDR3 has 11 amino acids. The CDR3 region is CASSKAPGAFF. The DNA for the CDR3 is TGTGCCAGCAGCAAAGCTCCGGGGGCTTTCTTT.